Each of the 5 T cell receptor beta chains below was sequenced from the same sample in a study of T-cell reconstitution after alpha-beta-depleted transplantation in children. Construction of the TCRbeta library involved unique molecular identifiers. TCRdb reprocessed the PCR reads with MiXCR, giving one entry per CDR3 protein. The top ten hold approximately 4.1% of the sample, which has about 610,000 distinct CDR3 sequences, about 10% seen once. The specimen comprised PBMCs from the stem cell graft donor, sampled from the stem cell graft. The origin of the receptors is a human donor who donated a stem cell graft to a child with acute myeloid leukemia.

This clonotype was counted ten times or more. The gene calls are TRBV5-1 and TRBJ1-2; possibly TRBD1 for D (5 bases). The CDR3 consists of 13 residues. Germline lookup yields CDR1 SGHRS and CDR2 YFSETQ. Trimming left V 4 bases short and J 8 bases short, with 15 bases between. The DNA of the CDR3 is TGCGCCAGCAGCCTGCAAGGACAATTGGGCTACACCTTC. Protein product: CASSLQGQLGYTF.

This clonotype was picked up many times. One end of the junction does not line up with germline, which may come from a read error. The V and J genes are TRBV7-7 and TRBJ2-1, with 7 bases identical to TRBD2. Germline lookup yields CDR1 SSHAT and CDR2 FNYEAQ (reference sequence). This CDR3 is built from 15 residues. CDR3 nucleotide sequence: TGTGCTAGCAGCTTAGGGCGGGAGACCTACAATGAGCAGTTCTTC. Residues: CASSLGRETYNEQFF.

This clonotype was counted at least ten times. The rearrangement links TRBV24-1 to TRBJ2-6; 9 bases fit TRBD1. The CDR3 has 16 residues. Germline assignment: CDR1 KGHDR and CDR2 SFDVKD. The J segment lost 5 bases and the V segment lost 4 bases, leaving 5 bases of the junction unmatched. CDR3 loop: CATSDKQGARANVLTF. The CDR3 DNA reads TGTGCCACCAGTGACAAACAGGGGGCCCGGGCCAACGTCCTGACTTTC.

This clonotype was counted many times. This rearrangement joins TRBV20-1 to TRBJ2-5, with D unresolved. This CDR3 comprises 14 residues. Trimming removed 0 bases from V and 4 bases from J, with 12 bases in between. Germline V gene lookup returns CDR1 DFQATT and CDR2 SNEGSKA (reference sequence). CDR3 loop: CSARDPRRSETQYF. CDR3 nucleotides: TGCAGTGCTAGAGATCCTAGGCGGTCAGAGACCCAGTACTTC.

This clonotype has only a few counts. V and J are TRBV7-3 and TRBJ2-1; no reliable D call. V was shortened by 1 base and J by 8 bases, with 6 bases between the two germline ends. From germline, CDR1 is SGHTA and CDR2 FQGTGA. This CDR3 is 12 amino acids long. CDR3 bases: TGTGCCAGCAGCTTAAGTAGCCATGAGCAGTTCTTC. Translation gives CASSLSSHEQFF.